This T cell receptor (beta chain) was found in a study of CD8+ T cells in alopecia areata. Study as a whole: After 6 to 18 months of tofacitinib, follow-up continued 6 months off drug.

Study outcomes and limitations: In scalp, tofacitinib significantly decreased clonality and expanded CD8+ clones among the top 100.

Remarks on this clone: Antigen unknown.

Investigators isolated RNA and reverse transcribed it into cDNA to act as the sequencing template. Repertoires were generated with immunoSEQ multiplex PCR, while TCRdb's copy carries only in-frame clones and drops some. Here the sample spans about 190,000 clones, about three fifths being singletons. There are 14 residues in the CDR3. Per the germline V gene, CDR1 is KGHSH and CDR2 is LQKENI. The germline V and J ends were trimmed by 0 bases and 2 bases, with 7 bases remaining between them. Specified treatment: oral pan-JAK inhibitor, 5-10 mg twice daily. The researchers isolated CD4+ and CD8+ T cells from PBMCs by sorting.

The TCR originated in a human donor with alopecia areata. Sequences were derived from CD4+ T cells sorted from blood, sampled around week 49, from a patient treated with tofacitinib. V gene TRBV18 combines with J gene TRBJ2-5; D is undetermined. CDR3 nucleotides: TGTGCCAGCTCACCACCGAACCAGCAAGAGACCCAGTACTTC. This gives the protein CASSPPNQQETQYF.